These 13 T cell receptor beta chains originate from one sample sequenced in a study of blood T cell repertoires in COVID-19. Libraries were prepared by immunoSEQ multiplex PCR; TCRdb keeps only in-frame clonotypes and omits some of them. The sample lists about 130,000 clones, roughly four fifths occurring once. Specimen: PBMCs or T cells enriched from blood (not recorded which). The origin of the receptors is a man aged 35 to 55 with acute COVID-19.

This chain uses TRBV29-1 with TRBJ2-3, with TRBD2 matching 9 bases. Germline V gives CDR1 SQVTM, CDR2 ANQGSEA. The CDR3 spans 13 residues. V lost 6 bases, J lost 5 bases, and 6 bases stayed unmatched. The CDR3 nucleotides are TGCAGCGTGGAGACTAGCGGCGGAGATACGCAGTATTTT. It is translated as CSVETSGGDTQYF.

The chain uses TRBV29-1 and TRBJ1-1, with 7 bases aligning to TRBD1. This CDR3 is built from 13 residues. Germline V gene lookup returns CDR1 SQVTM and CDR2 ANQGSEA. The V segment lost 6 bases and the J segment 1 base; nucleotides outside the gene matches: 5. The CDR3 sequence is CSVDRAPNTEAFF. CDR3 nucleotide sequence: TGCAGCGTCGACAGGGCGCCGAACACTGAAGCTTTCTTT.

This sequence joins TRBV27 and TRBJ1-2, with 9 nucleotides matching TRBD1. The CDR3 covers 15 residues. CDR1 and CDR2 (germline): MNHEY, SMNVEV (reference sequence). V shed 7 bases and J 5 bases; nucleotides not matched to a gene: 11. For the CDR3, the DNA is TGTGCCAGCACCTCGGGGAGACAGGGGGTTTATGGCTACACCTTC. Translated: CASTSGRQGVYGYTF.

The chain is built from TRBV18 and TRBJ2-3; unclear D gene. Germline V gene data show CDR1 as KGHSH and CDR2 as LQKENI. The V gene lost 0 bases and the J gene lost 6 bases, with 10 bases spanning the gap. The CDR3 totals 14 residues. In DNA form, the CDR3 reads TGTGCCAGCTCACCACCGCACAGCCCGGATACGCAGTATTTT. Its protein product is CASSPPHSPDTQYF.

The V call is TRBV9, the J call TRBJ2-1; a possible D gene is TRBD2 (5 bases). This CDR3 is built from 13 residues. V was cut by 7 bases and J by 8 bases, with 16 bases left in between. Germline-derived CDR1 and CDR2 are SGDLS and YYNGEE. The CDR3 spells CASLPGENHEQFF. Written as DNA, the CDR3 is TGTGCCAGCCTTCCCGGGGAGAATCATGAGCAGTTCTTC.

This clone was seen a single time. The chain recombines TRBV5-4 with TRBJ2-3; 7 positions agree with TRBD2. J was trimmed by 1 base and V by 4 bases; bases with no gene match: 9. Germline V gene lookup returns CDR1 SGHNT and CDR2 YYREEE (reference sequence). The CDR3 spans 16 residues. CDR3 nucleotides: TGTGCCAGCAGCAACACCGGGACTATACGCACAGATACGCAGTATTTT. Its translation: CASSNTGTIRTDTQYF.

This clone occurred once. V usage is TRBV3-1 (or the pseudogene TRBV3-2) and J usage is TRBJ2-2, with a possible D match to TRBD2 (6 bases). V lost 3 bases and J 7 bases, leaving 12 bases between the germline ends. CDR1 is LGHDT, CDR2 YNNKEL, per germline (reference sequence). The CDR3 is 14 residues long. The CDR3 coding sequence is TGTGCCAGCAGCCAGGGCGGAGGGGTCGGGGAGCTGTTTTTT. Translated: CASSQGGGVGELFF.

The J gene is TRBJ2-7, the V gene TRBV10-3; 9 nucleotides align to TRBD1. Trimming at V came to 8 bases and at J to 3 bases, leaving 5 bases not matched to a gene. CDR3 length: 13 residues. The germline V gene has CDR1 ENHRY and CDR2 SYGVKD. The CDR3 bases are TGTGCCATCGGTGGGACAGGGATCTACGAGCAGTACTTC. This encodes CAIGGTGIYEQYF.

The genes are TRBV7-6 and TRBJ1-1, with 8 bases aligning to TRBD1. Germline CDR1 is SGHVS and CDR2 is FNYEAQ. The V and J ends lost 3 bases and 4 bases, in that order; junction bases with no gene match: 4. The CDR3 is made up of 14 amino acids. This chain's CDR3 is CASSFTGGGTEAFF. The CDR3 DNA is TGTGCCAGCAGCTTTACAGGGGGTGGCACTGAAGCTTTCTTT.

This clone was picked up one time. The chain uses TRBV2 and TRBJ2-5, with 9 bases identical to TRBD2. Germline V gene sequence: CDR1 SNHLY, CDR2 FYNNEI. Trimming cost V 3 bases and J 3 bases; bases outside gene matches: 2. This CDR3 comprises 14 residues. The DNA of the CDR3 is TGTGCCAGCAGTGAGGCTAGCGGGGAAGAGACCCAGTACTTC. Encoded protein: CASSEASGEETQYF.

J is TRBJ1-2 and V is TRBV6-2 or TRBV6-3; 9 bases align to TRBD1. Trimming took 2 bases from V and 4 from J; bases not matched to a gene: 14. This CDR3 has 18 amino acids. Germline V gene data show CDR1 as MNHEY and CDR2 as SVGEGT. The DNA for the CDR3 is TGTGCCAGCAGTTACCTCCGGGACAGGGAAGGAGAGGGCTATGGCTACACCTTC. Its translation is CASSYLRDREGEGYGYTF.

The chain recombines TRBV7-2 with TRBJ2-1, with 9 positions matching TRBD2. From germline, CDR1 is SGHTA and CDR2 FQGNSA. Germline trimming cut 1 base from V and 7 bases from J; bases unmatched to any gene: 8. The CDR3 totals 16 residues. The CDR3 spells CASSLDSAGGSNEQFF. The CDR3 DNA follows: TGTGCCAGCAGCTTAGATTCAGCGGGGGGATCGAATGAGCAGTTCTTC.

The chain combines TRBV7-9 with TRBJ2-7, with D perhaps matching TRBD1 (5 bases). The germline V and J ends were trimmed by 0 bases and 1 base, with 10 bases remaining between them. Germline assignment: CDR1 SEHNR and CDR2 FQNEAQ (reference sequence). This CDR3 has 15 residues. CDR3 sequence (DNA): TGTGCCAGCAGCTTAGCTGTAGGGGAATCCTACGAGCAGTACTTC. Translating gives CASSLAVGESYEQYF. Full variable domain (remainder filled in from reference TRBV7-9 and TRBJ2-7): DTGVSQNPRHKITKRGQNVTFRCDPISEHNRLYWYRQTLGQGPEFLTYFQNEAQLEKSRLLSDRFSAERPKGSFSTLEIQRTEQGDSAMYLCASSLAVGESYEQYFGPGTRLTVT.